This TCR beta chain was sequenced in a study of cytomegalovirus exposure and HLA in healthy donors. General observations from the study: An analysis done earlier found most TCR beta V segments productive about 90% or about 30% of the time.

Between the trimmed V and J ends, which lost 4 bases and 8 bases, there was a span of 9 bases. This CDR3 comprises 12 residues. Germline values: CDR1 SGHRS, CDR2 YFSETQ. This clone has just a few counts. Antigen specificity is unknown. Vbeta (60) and Jbeta (13) primers were used in the PCR. Profiling relied on immunoSEQ multiplex PCR, and the TCRdb table lists in-frame clones only, not all of them. The data contain roughly 140,000 clones, about 80% of them seen just once; the ten biggest clones take up around 4.3%. The V and J genes are TRBV5-1 and TRBJ1-4; D gene ambiguous. The sequence came from a man aged 40-55 years in good health and CMV-seronegative. Sequenced material: PBMCs. CDR3 protein: CASSGRREKLFF. The CDR3 DNA is TGCGCCAGCAGCGGGCGGAGGGAAAAACTGTTTTTT.